This T cell receptor (beta chain) is drawn from a study of blood T cell repertoires in COVID-19. As for the study in general: PBMCs, B-cell-depleted T cells, or T cells provided the cDNA or gDNA that made up the material.

Sequencing was performed with immunoSEQ multiplex PCR; in TCRdb, only in-frame clones are kept and a portion is missing. The sample yields about 400,000 clones, around 89% seen once. The CDR3 is made up of 15 amino acids. Germline CDR1 SGDLS, CDR2 YYNGEE. V dropped 4 bases and J dropped 4; count of bases not matched to a gene: 9. The sequenced sample consisted of peripheral blood. This sequence originates from a woman in her thirties with acute or convalescent COVID-19. This sequence joins TRBV9 and TRBJ1-1; the match to TRBD1 covers 8 bases. CDR3 region: CASSPLQGVGTEAFF. CDR3 nucleotides: TGTGCCAGCAGCCCATTACAGGGGGTGGGCACTGAAGCTTTCTTT.